The rows below give T cell receptor beta chains drawn from one sample of a study of shared clonotypes between healthy human individuals. Libraries were prepared by immunoSEQ multiplex PCR; TCRdb keeps only in-frame clonotypes and omits some of them. The sample yields about 2.1 million clones, about 92% seen once. Sequenced input: naive CD8+ T cells from PBMCs. Receptors were obtained from a young man in good health. Some clones in this sample may be carry-over from other donors' samples. CDR3s include the opening cysteine and the closing phenylalanine or tryptophan. The D gene is left open where the match is weak. Only part of the rows carry a size: once, few, many, or a class if the clone is expanded.

d_gene	j_gene	abundance	v_gene	CDR3nt	CDR3aa
-	TRBJ2-7	-	TRBV30	TGTGCCTGGAGTGTCGGGTACGAGCAGTACTTC	CAWSVGYEQYF
-	TRBJ1-4	-	TRBV27	TGTGCCAGCAGTGTACAGGATAATGAAAAACTGTTTTTT	CASSVQDNEKLFF
-	TRBJ2-1	-	TRBV9	TGTGCCAGCAGAGAGCCCCGGGGTTCTGAGCAGTTCTTC	CASREPRGSEQFF
-	TRBJ2-1	-	TRBV7-3	TGTGCCAGCAGCTTAAGCAGGGGCGGGGACAATGAGCAGTTCTTC	CASSLSRGGDNEQFF
-	TRBJ2-2	once	TRBV4-3	TGCGCCAGCAGCCAATTTCTAGGGGAGGTGGAGCTGTTTTTT	CASSQFLGEVELFF
-	TRBJ2-2	-	TRBV7-9	TGTGCCAGCAGCTTAGGCTGGACCGGGGAGCTGTTTTTT	CASSLGWTGELFF
TRBD2	TRBJ2-7	-	TRBV7-2	TGTGCCAGCAGCTTAGTTGGCGGGGGGCAGTACGAGCAGTACTTC	CASSLVGGGQYEQYF
TRBD2	TRBJ2-2	-	TRBV9	TGTGCCAGCAGCGGGCCAGCGGGAAACACCGGGGAGCTGTTTTTT	CASSGPAGNTGELFF
TRBD2	TRBJ2-7	-	TRBV27	TGTGCCAGCAGTTTTCAACCCGGACTAGCCAAAACCTACGAGCAGTACTTC	CASSFQPGLAKTYEQYF
-	TRBJ1-1	-	TRBV28	TGTGCCAGCAGTCCGACCGGCCGGTTCATGAACACTGAAGCTTTCTTT	CASSPTGRFMNTEAFF
-	TRBJ2-7	-	TRBV5-1	TGCGCCAGCAGCTTGGGTAGCAACGAGCAGTACTTC	CASSLGSNEQYF
-	TRBJ1-5	-	TRBV10-2	TGCGCCAGCAGTGGAGGGTTTCATCAGCCCCAGCATTTT	CASSGGFHQPQHF
TRBD2	TRBJ2-1	-	TRBV30	TGTGCCGGCCTTAGTGGTAGCGGGAAGTTCTTC	CAGLSGSGKFF
-	TRBJ2-5	-	TRBV9	TGTGCCAGCAGCGTAAAGGGGGTTAGCTCCCAAGAGACCCAGTACTTC	CASSVKGVSSQETQYF
-	TRBJ2-3	once	TRBV5-1	TGCGCCAGCAGCTTGGCCCGCGGAGGCCCAGATACGCAGTATTTT	CASSLARGGPDTQYF
-	TRBJ2-7	-	TRBV9	TGTGCCAGCAGCGCCTACAGAAGCTCCTACGAGCAGTACTTC	CASSAYRSSYEQYF
-	TRBJ2-6	-	TRBV29-1	TGCAGCGTTGAGGGGGAGTCCTTCTCTGGGGCCAACGTCCTGACTTTC	CSVEGESFSGANVLTF
-	TRBJ1-5	-	TRBV28	TGTGCCAGCAGTATAGTCGGCAATCAGCCCCAGCATTTT	CASSIVGNQPQHF
-	TRBJ2-1	-	TRBV4-2	TGTGCCAGCAACCCAGAAGACTCATCCGGCAATGAGCAGTTCTTC	CASNPEDSSGNEQFF
-	TRBJ1-5	few	TRBV27	TGTGCCAGCAGTATAGACTGGAATAGCAATCAGCCCCAGCATTTT	CASSIDWNSNQPQHF
TRBD2	TRBJ2-1	-	TRBV10-3	TGTGCCATCAGTGCTGGACTAGCGGGCGGTAATGAGCAGTTCTTC	CAISAGLAGGNEQFF
TRBD2	TRBJ2-1	-	TRBV7-3	TGTGCCAGCAGCTTACCCGGACTAGCGAATGAGCAGTTCTTC	CASSLPGLANEQFF
-	TRBJ2-7	-	TRBV29-1	TGCAGCGTTGCGGGGGCCTCGGGGGCGAGGTCCTACGAGCAGTACTTC	CSVAGASGARSYEQYF
-	TRBJ1-2	-	TRBV27	TGTGCCAGCAGTTTACACCGAGAAACATTTAACTATGGCTACACCTTC	CASSLHRETFNYGYTF
-	TRBJ2-5	once	TRBV7-8	TGTGCCAGCAGCTTAGGGTCACCCCAAGAGACCCAGTACTTC	CASSLGSPQETQYF
-	TRBJ1-1	-	TRBV7-9	TGTGCCAGCAGCAGCGGCAGTCCTGAAGCTTTCTTT	CASSSGSPEAFF
-	TRBJ1-1	-	TRBV27	TGTGCCAGCAGTATAAACCCTACAGGGAACACTGAAGCTTTCTTT	CASSINPTGNTEAFF
TRBD2	TRBJ2-3	-	TRBV9	TGTGCCAGCAGCGTAGCCCTAGCGGGAGGAACAGATACGCAGTATTTT	CASSVALAGGTDTQYF
TRBD2	TRBJ2-1	once	TRBV7-9	TGTGCCAGCAGCTTCCTAGCGGGAGGTACGGGTGAGCAGTTCTTC	CASSFLAGGTGEQFF
TRBD1	TRBJ2-2	-	TRBV2	TGTGCCAGCACCGTGAAACCCCGGGACAGGGTTGGCACCGGGGAGCTGTTTTTT	CASTVKPRDRVGTGELFF
-	TRBJ2-7	-	TRBV7-2	TGTGCCAGCAGCTTATTACCCACGGGGGAGCAGTACTTC	CASSLLPTGEQYF
-	TRBJ1-1	-	TRBV28	TGTGCCAGCAGTCCTCGAAAAGGGGAGGGCACTGAAGCTTTCTTT	CASSPRKGEGTEAFF